One sample yielded the 20 T cell receptor beta chains listed below, sequenced in a study of T cell responses to AZD1222 COVID-19 vaccine. Libraries were prepared by immunoSEQ multiplex PCR; TCRdb keeps only in-frame clonotypes and omits some of them. The table lists 120,000 or so clones, roughly 90% of them singletons. The specimen was peripheral blood, collected on day 0 of AZD1222 vaccination. Every receptor here comes from an adult in good health.

The chain recombines TRBV5-1 with TRBJ2-3; 13 nucleotides line up with TRBD2. This CDR3 contains 15 residues. Germline-derived CDR1 and CDR2 are SGHRS and YFSETQ. J lost 11 bases, V lost 2 bases, and 8 bases had no gene match. DNA for the CDR3: TGCGCCAGCAGCTTAACTAGCGGGAGGGAGGAGGTGCAGTATTTT. This codes for CASSLTSGREEVQYF. Together with reference TRBV5-1 and TRBJ2-3, the CDR3 gives the full variable domain: KAGVTQTPRYLIKTRGQQVTLSCSPISGHRSVSWYQQTPGQGLQFLFEYFSETQRNKGNFPGRFSGRQFSNSRSEMNVSTLELGDSALYLCASSLTSGREEVQYFGPGTRLTVL.

The chain has TRBV4-2 and TRBJ1-2; D is ambiguous. Trimming took 0 bases from V and 0 from J, leaving 2 bases between them. The CDR3 is 13 residues long. Germline V gives CDR1 LGHNA, CDR2 YNFKEQ. The CDR3 bases are TGTGCCAGCAGCCAAGATTCTAACTATGGCTACACCTTC. Its translation is CASSQDSNYGYTF.

The chain joins TRBV7-2 to TRBJ2-3; D remains ambiguous. This CDR3 is 13 amino acids long. V shed 2 bases and J shed 3 bases, with 6 bases lying between them. Germline CDR1 reads SGHTA; CDR2 reads FQGNSA. The CDR3 DNA sequence: TGTGCCAGCAGCTTAAGTCGAACAGATACGCAGTATTTT. It codes for CASSLSRTDTQYF.

V gene TRBV10-2 combines with J gene TRBJ1-1, with TRBD1 matching over 7 bases. Germline values: CDR1 WSHSY, CDR2 SAAADI. Unmatched junction bases numbered 9, after V lost 6 bases and J lost 5 bases. This CDR3 comprises 14 residues. CDR3 residues: CASRENTGVTEAFF. The DNA for the CDR3 is TGCGCCAGCAGGGAAAACACAGGGGTAACTGAAGCTTTCTTT.

J is TRBJ2-2 and V is TRBV19; 9 bases are a match to TRBD2. The V gene's germline CDR1 is LNHDA and CDR2 SQIVND (reference sequence). The CDR3 has 15 residues. V dropped 3 bases and J dropped 3; count of bases not matched to a gene: 2. Here the CDR3 reads CASSITSGYTGELFF. The DNA of the CDR3 is TGTGCCAGTAGTATCACTAGCGGGTACACCGGGGAGCTGTTTTTT.

The chain employs TRBV14 and TRBJ1-1, with D possibly TRBD1 on 6 matching bases. CDR1 is SGHDN, CDR2 FVKESK, per germline. Trimming took 4 bases from V and 2 from J, leaving 14 bases between them. The CDR3 has 15 residues. CDR3 sequence (DNA): TGTGCCAGCAGCCTTTCAGGGGCGGGAAACACTGAAGCTTTCTTT. As protein: CASSLSGAGNTEAFF.

V gene TRBV19 combines with J gene TRBJ2-1, with TRBD2 identical over 9 bases. The CDR3 consists of 15 residues. Germline-derived CDR1 and CDR2 are LNHDA and SQIVND (reference sequence). V lost 5 bases to trimming and J lost 4 bases; unmatched junction nucleotides: 6. The CDR3 DNA reads as TGTGCCAGTAGTTTTCTAGCGGGGACTTACAATGAGCAGTTCTTC. This encodes CASSFLAGTYNEQFF.

The J gene is TRBJ2-3, the V gene TRBV7-6; D not resolved. Deletions cut 4 bases from V and 11 bases from J, with 16 bases between. Germline CDR1 SGHVS, CDR2 FNYEAQ. This CDR3 is built from 13 residues. The CDR3 region has the DNA TGTGCCAGCAGCTACCTCCAGACCCACGAGCAGTATTTT. Encoded protein: CASSYLQTHEQYF.

This chain joins TRBV11-2 and TRBJ2-2; D uncertain. Germline V CDR1 and CDR2: SGHAT, FQNNGV. With 1 base removed from V and 2 bases from J, the gap between germline ends came to 5 bases. This CDR3 spans 14 amino acids. This CDR3 is CASSLGGNTGELFF. CDR3 DNA: TGTGCCAGCAGCTTAGGAGGAAACACCGGGGAGCTGTTTTTT. Full variable domain (remainder filled in from reference TRBV11-2 and TRBJ2-2): EAGVAQSPRYKIIEKRQSVAFWCNPISGHATLYWYQQILGQGPKLLIQFQNNGVVDDSQLPKDRFSAERLKGVDSTLKIQPAKLEDSAVYLCASSLGGNTGELFFGEGSRLTVL.

The CDR3: CASSLGPGFAGNTIYF. The CDR3 DNA sequence: TGTGCCAGCAGCTTGGGGCCAGGGTTTGCTGGAAACACCATATATTTT. This chain uses TRBV5-4 with TRBJ1-3; D might be TRBD1 (5 bases). Trimming left V 0 bases short and J 2 bases short, with 12 bases between. The CDR3 runs to 16 residues. CDR1 is SGHNT and CDR2 is YYREEE in the germline V gene (reference sequence).

The chain has TRBV5-1 and TRBJ1-4; no clear D gene. V was cut by 0 bases and J by 8 bases, with 11 bases left in between. From germline, CDR1 is SGHRS and CDR2 YFSETQ. CDR3 length equals 14 residues. CDR3 region: CASSLDSGYEKLFF. Here the CDR3 DNA reads TGCGCCAGCAGCTTGGACAGCGGGTACGAAAAACTGTTTTTT.

This clone was seen only a few times. This sequence joins TRBV5-1 and TRBJ2-7, with 8 positions matching TRBD1. Germline CDR1 reads SGHRS; CDR2 reads YFSETQ. The CDR3 runs 15 residues. V lost 4 bases and J lost 4; bases outside the gene matches: 10. In DNA, the CDR3 is TGCGCCAGCAGCCCAGGCAGGGGGCCATCTTACGAGCAGTACTTC. As protein: CASSPGRGPSYEQYF.

The chain employs TRBV7-2 and TRBJ2-5, with 8 bases aligning to TRBD1. The CDR3 has 15 residues. After removal of 3 bases from V and 7 bases from J, the junction contained 10 bases not matched to a gene. The germline V gene encodes CDR1 SGHTA and CDR2 FQGNSA. The CDR3 region has the DNA TGTGCCAGCAGCTTCGGGACAGGCGCCTCGGGGACCCAGTACTTC. It yields the protein CASSFGTGASGTQYF. Together with reference TRBV7-2 and TRBJ2-5, the CDR3 gives the full variable domain: GAGVSQSPSNKVTEKGKDVELRCDPISGHTALYWYRQSLGQGLEFLIYFQGNSAPDKSGLPSDRFSAERTGGSVSTLTIQRTQQEDSAVYLCASSFGTGASGTQYFGPGTRLLVL.

The V and J genes are TRBV24-1 and TRBJ2-1; 11 bases align to TRBD2. Germline V gives CDR1 KGHDR, CDR2 SFDVKD. The V and J ends lost 9 bases and 2 bases, in that order; junction bases with no gene match: 5. The CDR3 has 15 amino acids. In DNA, the CDR3 is TGTGCCACCGGTGTGACTAGCGGGGCCTACAATGAGCAGTTCTTC. Its translation is CATGVTSGAYNEQFF.

The chain links TRBV7-3 to TRBJ2-2, with D uncertain. V lost 2 bases and J lost 0, with 4 bases in between. Germline V gene data show CDR1 as SGHTA and CDR2 as FQGTGA. There are 14 residues in the CDR3. In nucleotides, the CDR3 is TGTGCCAGCAGCTTAGAAACGAACACCGGGGAGCTGTTTTTT. Translated: CASSLETNTGELFF.

The J gene is TRBJ2-5, the V gene TRBV7-2, with 8 bases that match TRBD1. Trimming took 4 bases from V and 5 from J; bases not matched to a gene: 6. Germline assignment: CDR1 SGHTA and CDR2 FQGNSA. This CDR3 has 14 residues. The CDR3 DNA reads TGTGCCAGCAGCTGGGACAGGCTATTGGAGACCCAGTACTTC. It yields the protein CASSWDRLLETQYF.

J is TRBJ2-1 and V is TRBV9; 15 bases align to TRBD2. J gave up 4 bases and V 3 bases, and 5 bases lay outside the gene matches. Germline CDR1 SGDLS, CDR2 YYNGEE. The CDR3 is made up of 17 amino acids. CDR3 nucleotides: TGTGCCAGCAGCGCTGGACTAGCGGGGGGGCGGTACAATGAGCAGTTCTTC. This gives the protein CASSAGLAGGRYNEQFF.

The chain has TRBV9 and TRBJ2-1; D perhaps matches TRBD2 (5 bases). This CDR3 spans 13 amino acids. V was cut by 0 bases and J by 9 bases, with 10 bases left in between. Germline loops: CDR1 SGDLS, CDR2 YYNGEE. Here the CDR3 reads CASSVGGLGEQFF. CDR3 sequence (DNA): TGTGCCAGCAGCGTAGGCGGGCTTGGTGAGCAGTTCTTC.

The chain combines TRBV9 with TRBJ1-1; D is unclear. Trimming took 1 base from V and 0 from J, leaving 7 bases between them. Germline V gene lookup returns CDR1 SGDLS and CDR2 YYNGEE. The CDR3 runs to 14 residues. The CDR3: CASSVSGMNTEAFF. CDR3 sequence (DNA): TGTGCCAGCAGCGTATCGGGAATGAACACTGAAGCTTTCTTT. The full variable domain, completed using reference TRBV9 and TRBJ1-1, is DSGVTQTPKHLITATGQRVTLRCSPRSGDLSVYWYQQSLDQGLQFLIQYYNGEERAKGNILERFSAQQFPDLHSELNLSSLELGDSALYFCASSVSGMNTEAFFGQGTRLTVV.

The chain recombines TRBV21-1 with TRBJ2-2; the DNA was not used to check the table's D call, TRBD2. TRBV21-1 is shown as a pseudogene. The CDR3 runs to 20 residues. The DNA of the CDR3 is TGTGCCAGCAGCAAAGCGCGGGTGTTCACCACTGATGGGAACACCGGGGAGCTGTTTTTT. Translating it yields CASSKARVFTTDGNTGELFF.